This record concerns one T cell receptor (beta chain) sequence. Its antigen is not yet known. There are no base qualities to consult, and no much larger clone falls within one base. Deletion took 0 bases off V and 2 bases off J, with a span of 9 bases between the germline ends. From its cysteine to its phenylalanine, the CDR3 spans 14 amino acids. Of all the DNA, just the CDR3 is kept, 42 bases in frame from base 1. The germline V gene (reference sequence) provides CDR1 DFQATT and CDR2 SNEGSKA. The data belong to a study of T cells after yellow fever vaccination (dated by TCRdb to about 2019). For the wider study: The SMART-Seq v4 Ultra Low Input RNA kit was used to prepare libraries from fractions with low cell numbers. To follow T-cell clones before and after both primary and booster YFV17D yellow fever vaccination, bulk TCR alpha and beta repertoires underwent longitudinal sequencing. The cohort comprised two healthy male donors, one aged 18 to 29 and one aged 30 to 39 years. Blood was collected at multiple timepoints before and after primary and secondary immunization, and bulk PBMC replicates and cell subsets were isolated. What the authors observed across the whole study: Most clones expanded after primary vaccination were re-detected after the booster (almost 97% of CD4 and approximately 89% of CD8), suggesting broad memory maintenance. Compared with the primary T-cell response, the secondary T-cell response was weaker but faster, peaking on day 5 rather than day 15. A small share of clonotypes occurred in both CD4 and CD8 compartments, likely arising from convergent recombination. Only two donors were included in the study, so the extent to which the findings can be generalized is limited. Computational filtering was needed because FACS-sorted repertoires could contain abundant contaminating clonotypes from the bulk population.

Sequencing instrument: Illumina NovaSeq 6000. TCR cDNA was synthesized by 5'RACE template switching, which introduced a universal primer site and unique molecular identifiers. cDNA synthesis was primed from both the TCR alpha and TCR beta constant segments. Two PCR steps were used to amplify libraries, with sample barcodes and sequencing adapters being added in the second step. Sequencing of libraries was performed on Illumina HiSeq 2500 (2x100 bp) or NovaSeq (2x150 bp). The source study handled its data this way. Reads were demultiplexed and collapsed into UMI consensus sequences with MIGEC, and V(D)J alignment was performed with MiXCR. Vaccine-responding clonotypes were identified with edgeR using replicate PBMC samples, with FDR below 0.01 and a log2 fold change above 5 up to day 15 being required. Bulk clonotypes were assigned CD4 or CD8 identity according to which sequenced CD4 or CD8 repertoire held them at higher abundance. The public reads were run again by TCRdb, first through fastp at Q25 and then through MiXCR, and only productive beta chains were kept. Each entry is one CDR3 protein sequence, shown with its most common DNA and genes. TCRdb's processing, not the study's, gives the V and J calls here. The sample contains hundreds of thousands of distinct CDR3 sequences, under 15% of them found a single time. 2.5% to 3.5% of the sample lies in the top ten.

In light of the paper, this sample's treatment or condition label describes: live attenuated yellow fever vaccine strain. PBMCs were isolated from peripheral blood using a standard Ficoll-Paque protocol. CD4 and CD8 T-cell fractions were isolated with Dynabeads CD4 and CD8 positive selection kits. TriZol was used to extract RNA from bulk PBMCs, CD4 and CD8 fractions, and dextramer-positive and dextramer-negative fractions. The chain is assembled from TRBV20-1 and TRBJ2-3, with no reliable assignment of the D segment. The sequence was obtained from a man aged 18 to 29 who received the YFV17D yellow fever vaccine. This specimen was CD4+ T cells sorted from PBMCs, taken 15 days after the yellow fever booster vaccination. CDR3 reads: CSARDLLITDTQYF. The sequence in DNA is TGCAGTGCTAGAGATCTACTGATCACAGATACGCAGTATTTT.